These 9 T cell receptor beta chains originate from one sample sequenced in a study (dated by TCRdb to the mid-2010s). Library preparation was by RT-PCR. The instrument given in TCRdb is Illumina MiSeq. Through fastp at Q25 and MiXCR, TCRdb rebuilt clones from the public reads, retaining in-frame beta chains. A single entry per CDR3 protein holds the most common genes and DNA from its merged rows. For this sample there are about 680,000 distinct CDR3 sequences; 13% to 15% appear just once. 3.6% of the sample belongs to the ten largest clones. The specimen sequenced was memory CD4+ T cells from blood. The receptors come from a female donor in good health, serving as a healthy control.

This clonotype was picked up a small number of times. The CDR3 nucleotides read TGCAGTGCTAGTTGGGAGGGGTTTTCCTACGAGCAGTACTTC. Translation gives CSASWEGFSYEQYF. The chain uses TRBV20-1 and TRBJ2-7, with 7 positions matching TRBD2. CDR1 is DFQATT and CDR2 is SNEGSKA in the germline V gene (reference sequence). The CDR3 has 14 residues. V shed 3 bases and J 1 base; nucleotides not matched to a gene: 6.

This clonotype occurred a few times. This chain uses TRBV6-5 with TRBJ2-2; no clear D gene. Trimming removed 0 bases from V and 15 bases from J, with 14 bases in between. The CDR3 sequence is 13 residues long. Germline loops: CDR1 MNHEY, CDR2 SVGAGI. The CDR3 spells CASSYSSATSVFF. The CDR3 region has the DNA TGTGCCAGCAGTTACTCGTCGGCTACTTCGGTGTTTTTT.

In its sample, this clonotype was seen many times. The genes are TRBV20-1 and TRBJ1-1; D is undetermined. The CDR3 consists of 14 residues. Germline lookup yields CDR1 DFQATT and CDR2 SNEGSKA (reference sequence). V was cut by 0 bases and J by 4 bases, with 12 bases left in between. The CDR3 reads CSARDGRVGTEAFF. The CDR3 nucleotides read TGCAGTGCTAGAGATGGGAGGGTTGGCACTGAAGCTTTCTTT.

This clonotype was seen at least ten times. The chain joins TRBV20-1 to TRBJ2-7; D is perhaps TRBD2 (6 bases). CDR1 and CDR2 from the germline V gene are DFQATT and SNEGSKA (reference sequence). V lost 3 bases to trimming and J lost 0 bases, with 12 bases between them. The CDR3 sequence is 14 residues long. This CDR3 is CSARPAGGSYEQYF. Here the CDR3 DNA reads TGCAGTGCTAGGCCCGCCGGGGGCTCCTACGAGCAGTACTTC.

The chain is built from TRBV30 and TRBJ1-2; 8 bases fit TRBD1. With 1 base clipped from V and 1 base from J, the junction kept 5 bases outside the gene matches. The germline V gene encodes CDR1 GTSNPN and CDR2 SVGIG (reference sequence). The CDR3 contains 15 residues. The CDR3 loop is CAWSGNGQGNYGYTF. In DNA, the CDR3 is TGTGCCTGGAGTGGGAATGGACAGGGTAACTATGGCTACACCTTC.

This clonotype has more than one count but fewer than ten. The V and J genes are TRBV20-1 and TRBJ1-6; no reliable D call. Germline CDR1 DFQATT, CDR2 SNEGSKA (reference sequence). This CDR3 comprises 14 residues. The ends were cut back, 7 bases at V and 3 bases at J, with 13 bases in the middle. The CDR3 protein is CSVGGTHYNSPLHF. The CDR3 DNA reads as TGCAGTGTGGGAGGAACTCACTATAATTCACCCCTCCACTTT.

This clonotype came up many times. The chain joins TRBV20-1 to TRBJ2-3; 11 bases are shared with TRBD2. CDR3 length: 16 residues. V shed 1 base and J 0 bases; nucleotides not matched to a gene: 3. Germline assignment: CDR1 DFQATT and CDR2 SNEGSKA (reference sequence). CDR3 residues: CSARGRTSGSTDTQYF. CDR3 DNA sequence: TGCAGTGCTAGAGGTCGGACTAGCGGGAGCACAGATACGCAGTATTTT.

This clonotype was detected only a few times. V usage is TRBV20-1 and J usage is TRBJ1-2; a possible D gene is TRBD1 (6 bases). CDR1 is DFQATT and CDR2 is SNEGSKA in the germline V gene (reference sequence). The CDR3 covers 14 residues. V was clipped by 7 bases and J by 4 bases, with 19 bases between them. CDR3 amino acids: CSVTQGLEGYGYTF. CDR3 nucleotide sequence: TGCAGTGTTACACAGGGTCTTGAAGGCTATGGCTACACCTTC.

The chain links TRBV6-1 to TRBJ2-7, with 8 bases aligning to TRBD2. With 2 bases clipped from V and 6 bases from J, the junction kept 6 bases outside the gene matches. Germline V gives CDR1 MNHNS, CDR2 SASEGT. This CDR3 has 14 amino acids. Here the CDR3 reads CASSERLAGGEQYF. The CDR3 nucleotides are TGTGCCAGCAGTGAACGTCTAGCGGGTGGCGAGCAGTACTTC.